This entry lists 20 T cell receptor beta chains sequenced from one sample in a study of identical twins. TCRdb analysed the 5' RACE reads with MiXCR anew, one entry per CDR3 protein. The sample shows around 960,000 distinct CDR3 sequences, approximately 13% of them seen only once. These data also formed part of another study, on yellow fever vaccine responses in identical twins.

The sample taken for sequencing was PBMCs. These receptors originate from a woman between 18 and 30 years old in good health.

Ten or more counts support this clonotype. This chain links TRBV5-1 with TRBJ1-6, with TRBD1 matching 7 bases. Germline lookup yields CDR1 SGHRS and CDR2 YFSETQ. The CDR3 has 15 amino acids. The J segment lost 7 bases and the V segment lost 4 bases, leaving 8 bases of the junction unmatched. The CDR3 nucleotides read TGCGCCAGCAGCCGAACAGGACAGGAGAATTCACCCCTCCACTTT. This gives the protein CASSRTGQENSPLHF.

The V and J genes are TRBV12-3 or TRBV12-4 and TRBJ1-4; D unresolved. Between the trimmed V and J ends, which lost 6 bases and 0 bases, there was a span of 8 bases. The CDR3 runs to 14 residues. CDR3 region: CASRQRATNEKLFF. The CDR3 nucleotides are TGTGCCAGCAGACAGAGAGCAACTAATGAAAAACTGTTTTTT.

Concerning this clonotype itself: This may be a read error, as it is one base from a much larger clone. Here the CDR3 reads CASSLETGGDEQLF. CDR3 nucleotides: TGCGCCAGCAGCTTGGAGACAGGGGGGGATGAGCAGCTCTTC. V usage is TRBV5-1 and J usage is TRBJ2-1, with 9 bases that match TRBD1. Germline V gene sequence: CDR1 SGHRS, CDR2 YFSETQ. The CDR3 is 14 amino acids.

This clonotype was found a few times. The gene calls are TRBV4-1 and TRBJ2-1; D may be TRBD2 (6 bases). Germline V gene data show CDR1 as MGHRA and CDR2 as YSYEKL. The V and J ends lost 1 base and 6 bases respectively, with 13 bases between them. This CDR3 comprises 15 residues. CDR3 loop: CASSQAVGTLNEQFF. The CDR3 nucleotides read TGCGCCAGCAGCCAAGCCGTCGGGACTCTCAATGAGCAGTTCTTC.

This clonotype was counted a few times. This chain uses TRBV14 with TRBJ1-1, with D hard to call. Germline CDR1 reads SGHDN; CDR2 reads FVKESK. V dropped 5 bases and J dropped 1 base, with 14 bases sitting between them. The CDR3 is 15 amino acids. CDR3 sequence reads: CASSESRRPNTEAFF. As DNA, the CDR3 is TGTGCCAGCAGCGAAAGTCGGAGGCCGAACACTGAAGCTTTCTTT. Complete variable domain (other parts from reference TRBV14 and TRBJ1-1): EAGVTQFPSHSVIEKGQTVTLRCDPISGHDNLYWYRRVMGKEIKFLLHFVKESKQDESGMPNNRFLAERTGGTYSTLKVQPAELEDSGVYFCASSESRRPNTEAFFGQGTRLTVV.

At least ten counts were recorded for this clonotype. The chain has TRBV28 and TRBJ1-2; maybe TRBD1 (6 bases). Deletions cut 5 bases from V and 1 base from J, with 14 bases between. The CDR3 sequence is 15 residues long. Germline CDR1 is MDHEN and CDR2 is SYDVKM. The CDR3 protein is CASSNHRVGNYGYTF. In DNA, the CDR3 is TGTGCCAGCAGTAACCACAGGGTCGGTAACTATGGCTACACCTTC.

This clonotype was seen more than once but under ten times. The chain is built from TRBV2 and TRBJ2-7; 7 positions match TRBD2. Germline V gives CDR1 SNHLY, CDR2 FYNNEI. CDR3 length equals 12 residues. With V trimmed by 7 bases and J by 7 bases, 7 bases remained unmatched. CDR3 in amino acids: CASTERDWEQYF. The CDR3 DNA is TGTGCCAGCACCGAGCGGGACTGGGAGCAGTACTTC. Together with reference TRBV2 and TRBJ2-7, the CDR3 gives the full variable domain: EPEVTQTPSHQVTQMGQEVILRCVPISNHLYFYWYRQILGQKVEFLVSFYNNEISEKSEIFDDQFSVERPDGSNFTLKIRSTKLEDSAMYFCASTERDWEQYFGPGTRLTVT.

V and J are TRBV24-1 and TRBJ2-5; unclear D gene. Trimming cost V 3 bases and J 5 bases, with 18 bases left between them. The CDR3 has 16 residues. Germline V gene lookup returns CDR1 KGHDR and CDR2 SFDVKD. The CDR3 sequence: CATSDPGPPGGETQYF. The DNA of the CDR3 is TGTGCCACCAGTGATCCCGGCCCACCGGGTGGGGAGACCCAGTACTTC.

This sequence joins TRBV2 and TRBJ2-7; D perhaps matches TRBD2 (6 bases). The germline V gene encodes CDR1 SNHLY and CDR2 FYNNEI. Trimming cost V 7 bases and J 2 bases, with 15 bases left between them. This CDR3 has 14 residues. CDR3 sequence: CASNSGTWTYEQYF. CDR3 in DNA: TGTGCCAGCAACTCCGGGACTTGGACCTACGAGCAGTACTTC.

The rearrangement joins TRBV7-9 to TRBJ1-4, with D possibly matching TRBD1 (5 bases). V lost 5 bases, J lost 0 bases, and 10 bases lay in between. The CDR3 loop spans 15 amino acids. The germline V gene encodes CDR1 SEHNR and CDR2 FQNEAQ (reference sequence). CDR3 sequence: CASSLPQATNEKLFF. CDR3 DNA: TGTGCCAGCAGCCTCCCACAGGCAACTAATGAAAAACTGTTTTTT.

This clonotype has ten or more counts. V usage is TRBV13 and J usage is TRBJ2-1; D remains ambiguous. Germline CDR1 PRHDT, CDR2 FYEKMQ (reference sequence). This CDR3 is built from 13 residues. V lost 4 bases and J lost 4, with 8 bases in between. Here the CDR3 DNA reads TGTGCCAGCAGCTCCGTGGCGTACAATGAGCAGTTCTTC. Translated, it gives CASSSVAYNEQFF.

The rearrangement joins TRBV28 to TRBJ2-4; the match to TRBD1 covers 9 bases. This CDR3 region has 16 residues. Germline CDR1 reads MDHEN; CDR2 reads SYDVKM. V lost 4 bases and J lost 0; bases outside the gene matches: 4. CDR3 region: CASSSRTGVAKNIQYF. The CDR3 DNA reads TGTGCCAGCAGTTCCCGGACAGGGGTAGCCAAAAACATTCAGTACTTC.

This clonotype was seen ten or more times. V and J are TRBV12-3 or TRBV12-4 and TRBJ2-1; 7 bases fit TRBD2. The CDR3 totals 17 residues. The J segment lost 0 bases and the V segment lost 1 base, leaving 6 bases of the junction unmatched. Here the CDR3 reads CASSLVWRESSYNEQFF. In DNA form, the CDR3 reads TGTGCCAGCAGTTTAGTTTGGCGGGAGAGCTCCTACAATGAGCAGTTCTTC.

This clonotype was found many times. The chain is built from TRBV12-3 or TRBV12-4 and TRBJ1-3, with D possibly matching TRBD1 (6 bases). The V end lost 6 bases, the J end lost 0 bases, and 12 bases lay between the germline ends. This CDR3 comprises 15 residues. CDR3 protein: CASSFAGVSGNTIYF. CDR3 coding DNA: TGTGCCAGCAGCTTCGCAGGGGTCTCTGGAAACACCATATATTTT.

This clonotype came up many times. The chain employs TRBV12-3 or TRBV12-4 and TRBJ1-2; D gene ambiguous. The V and J ends lost 1 base and 6 bases respectively, with 9 bases between them. The CDR3 loop spans 13 amino acids. The CDR3: CASSLGGVDGYTF. DNA for the CDR3: TGTGCCAGCAGTTTAGGGGGAGTGGATGGCTACACCTTC.

This clonotype was picked up a small number of times. This chain uses TRBV28 with TRBJ1-2, with 7 bases that match TRBD1. Trimming cost V 7 bases and J 4 bases; bases outside gene matches: 9. The CDR3 length is 14 residues. Germline-derived CDR1 and CDR2 are MDHEN and SYDVKM. CDR3: CASTLGGGGYGYTF. As DNA, the CDR3 is TGTGCCAGCACTCTGGGAGGGGGCGGCTATGGCTACACCTTC.

This rearrangement joins TRBV28 to TRBJ2-1; 7 bases agree with TRBD2. The CDR3 runs 16 residues. The V gene end was trimmed by 7 bases and the J gene end by 3 bases; junction bases not matched to a gene: 12. Germline V lookup: CDR1 MDHEN, CDR2 SYDVKM. CDR3 loop: CASNTGGGRHYNEQFF. CDR3 DNA: TGTGCCAGCAACACGGGGGGTGGGAGGCACTACAATGAGCAGTTCTTC.

This clonotype has more than one count but fewer than ten. The CDR3 DNA follows: TGCGCCAGCAGCCAAAATTTGGGGACAGGTGAAAAACTGTTTTTT. It translates to CASSQNLGTGEKLFF. The chain combines TRBV4-1 with TRBJ1-4; TRBD1 aligns across 8 bases. Trimming cost V 2 bases and J 7 bases; bases outside gene matches: 6. The CDR3 extends over 15 amino acids. Germline CDR1 reads MGHRA; CDR2 reads YSYEKL.

This clonotype was seen ten or more times. This chain joins TRBV12-3 or TRBV12-4 and TRBJ2-7, with 8 bases aligning to TRBD1. The CDR3 is 12 amino acids. J gave up 5 bases and V 6 bases, and 3 bases lay outside the gene matches. The CDR3 sequence: CASSPRGHEQYF. Here the CDR3 DNA reads TGTGCCAGCAGCCCCAGGGGGCACGAGCAGTACTTC.

The V call is TRBV20-1, the J call TRBJ2-1, with 7 bases lining up with TRBD2. The CDR3 covers 14 residues. V lost 3 bases to trimming and J lost 5 bases; unmatched junction nucleotides: 7. CDR1 and CDR2 (germline): DFQATT, SNEGSKA (reference sequence). The CDR3 protein is CSARELAENNEQFF. In nucleotides, the CDR3 is TGCAGTGCTAGGGAGCTAGCGGAGAACAATGAGCAGTTCTTC.